This T cell receptor (beta chain) comes out of a study of identical twins. Trimming removed 5 bases at V and 0 bases at J, with 11 bases between. The CDR3 is 15 amino acids. TCRdb recomputed calls from the 5' RACE reads with MiXCR, one row per CDR3 protein. The sample has some 1,700,000 distinct CDR3 sequences; around 29% are singletons. This clonotype has only one observation. The sequence derives from a newborn girl in good health. This chain links TRBV12-3 or TRBV12-4 with TRBJ1-5; the D gene is possibly TRBD1 (5 bases). The sequencing sample was made of cord blood. CDR3 in amino acids: CASSPGQFSNQPQHF. Here the CDR3 DNA reads TGTGCCAGCAGTCCGGGGCAGTTTAGCAATCAGCCCCAGCATTTT.